One sample yielded the 28 T cell receptor beta chains listed below, sequenced in a study of technical replicates of blood from several donors. The assay was immunoSEQ multiplex PCR, and TCRdb's table has in-frame clones only and misses some. The sample contains 75,000 to 95,000 clones, less than 95% of which appear only once. Material for sequencing was T cells isolated from PBMCs. These receptor sequences come from a human donor in good health.

This rearrangement joins TRBV2 to TRBJ2-7; TRBD1 aligns across 10 bases. The CDR3 spans 13 residues. Germline loops: CDR1 SNHLY, CDR2 FYNNEI. The V segment lost 6 bases and the J segment 3 bases; nucleotides outside the gene matches: 2. As DNA, the CDR3 is TGTGCCAGCAGGGACAGGGGGAGCTACGAGCAGTACTTC. It codes for CASRDRGSYEQYF.

The V gene is TRBV6-1, the J gene TRBJ2-2; 8 bases line up with TRBD1. The CDR3 has 15 residues. The germline gives CDR1 MNHNS, CDR2 SASEGT. The trim removed 8 bases at V and 4 bases at J, leaving 9 bases unmatched. CDR3 sequence: CASPRGTGGTGELFF. As DNA, the CDR3 is TGTGCCAGCCCTAGGGGGACAGGAGGCACCGGGGAGCTGTTTTTT.

This rearrangement joins TRBV18 to TRBJ1-5, with 11 nucleotides matching TRBD1. CDR1 is KGHSH, CDR2 LQKENI, per germline. With 5 bases clipped from V and 4 bases from J, the junction kept 4 bases outside the gene matches. This CDR3 comprises 15 residues. The CDR3: CASSAGQGANQPQHF. DNA for the CDR3: TGTGCCAGCTCAGCAGGACAGGGGGCTAATCAGCCCCAGCATTTT.

J is TRBJ1-1 and V is TRBV30; TRBD1 matches at 7 bases. Germline trimming cut 3 bases from V and 1 base from J; bases unmatched to any gene: 14. The CDR3 spans 17 residues. Germline values: CDR1 GTSNPN, CDR2 SVGIG (reference sequence). The CDR3 DNA reads as TGTGCCTGGAGATCGGAGGGCTACAGGGGATCGAACACTGAAGCTTTCTTT. Translated: CAWRSEGYRGSNTEAFF.

This clone occurred a few times. This rearrangement joins TRBV4-1 to TRBJ1-2; possibly TRBD1 for D (5 bases). V lost 0 bases and J lost 8, with 16 bases in between. Germline values: CDR1 MGHRA, CDR2 YSYEKL. CDR3 length equals 15 residues. CDR3 nucleotide sequence: TGCGCCAGCAGCCAAGAGAGACCAGGGTCTGCGGGCTACACCTTC. Translating gives CASSQERPGSAGYTF.

The V call is TRBV10-3, the J call TRBJ1-2; D not certain. Per the germline V gene, CDR1 is ENHRY and CDR2 is SYGVKD. Trimming left V 4 bases short and J 6 bases short, with 15 bases between. This CDR3 region has 14 residues. Here the CDR3 reads CAISGAEGFNGYTF. CDR3 DNA sequence: TGTGCCATCAGTGGAGCGGAGGGTTTCAATGGCTACACCTTC.

The chain is built from TRBV19 and TRBJ1-1, with TRBD1 matching 7 bases. The V gene's germline CDR1 is LNHDA and CDR2 SQIVND (reference sequence). V shed 5 bases, J shed 2 bases, and the junction held 8 bases outside the gene matches. CDR3 length: 15 amino acids. In DNA form, the CDR3 reads TGTGCCAGTAGTTCCTACAGGGGAAGAAACACTGAAGCTTTCTTT. Residues: CASSSYRGRNTEAFF.

The V gene is TRBV4-2, the J gene TRBJ2-1; possibly TRBD2 for D (7 bases). CDR1 LGHNA and CDR2 YNFKEQ come from the germline V gene. V lost 5 bases and J 4 bases, leaving 12 bases between the germline ends. CDR3 size: 14 residues. Here the CDR3 reads CASSYGGRYNEQFF. CDR3 DNA: TGTGCCAGCAGCTACGGGGGGCGTTACAATGAGCAGTTCTTC.

The V call is TRBV4-1, the J call TRBJ2-1, with no clear D. Per the germline V gene, CDR1 is MGHRA and CDR2 is YSYEKL. The CDR3 runs to 16 residues. The V end was cut by 4 bases, the J end by 0 bases, with 13 bases between. CDR3 nucleotides: TGCGCCAGCAGCCCCGGTCCTCTGAGCTCCTACAATGAGCAGTTCTTC. Translation: CASSPGPLSSYNEQFF.

Turning to this clone: A junction end diverges from the germline sequence, so it may reflect a read error. The chain employs TRBV7-7 and TRBJ2-1; D is uncertain. Germline assignment: CDR1 SSHAT and CDR2 FNYEAQ (reference sequence). This CDR3 spans 15 amino acids. CDR3 nucleotide sequence: TGTGCTAGCAGCTTAGCACTGAGCTCCTACAATGAGCAGTTCTTC. Amino acid sequence: CASSLALSSYNEQFF.

The sample holds one count of this clone. The chain recombines TRBV12-5 with TRBJ1-1; possible D gene TRBD1, 6 bases. The CDR3 loop spans 15 amino acids. Trimming removed 0 bases from V and 2 bases from J, with 10 bases in between. Germline loops: CDR1 LGHNT, CDR2 FRNRAP. CDR3 sequence reads: CASGLVDRPNTEAFF. In nucleotides, the CDR3 is TGTGCTAGTGGTTTGGTGGACAGACCTAACACTGAAGCTTTCTTT.

J is TRBJ2-1 and V is TRBV6-1; no firm D call. The CDR3 is 16 amino acids. The germline gives CDR1 MNHNS, CDR2 SASEGT. V lost 0 bases to trimming and J lost 7 bases, with 16 bases between them. Here the CDR3 DNA reads TGTGCCAGCAGTGAAGCTAGCACCGTCCCCGGGAATGAGCAGTTCTTC. This codes for CASSEASTVPGNEQFF.

For this clone: The CDR3 does not end in the conserved phenylalanine or tryptophan, so this is likely a read error. No DNA is shown, since the ends of the CDR3 on it are uncertain; the CDR3 is the one TCRdb lists. The chain combines TRBV5-5 with TRBJ1-5; TRBD1, the D gene given by the table, was not confirmed from the DNA. The CDR3 has 10 amino acids, counting both end residues. Per germline, CDR1 SGHKS and CDR2 YYEKEE (reference sequence). CDR3 region: CASSLSGTRQ.

V and J are TRBV27 and TRBJ1-2, with D tentatively TRBD1 (5 bases). Germline values: CDR1 MNHEY, CDR2 SMNVEV (reference sequence). The CDR3 has 12 amino acids. V lost 11 bases, J lost 5 bases, and 15 bases lay in between. This chain's CDR3 is CAAAGGGYGYTF. CDR3 bases: TGTGCCGCAGCCGGCGGGGGATATGGCTACACCTTC.

This chain links TRBV30 with TRBJ2-3, with D possibly matching TRBD2 (7 bases). This CDR3 has 14 residues. Germline lookup yields CDR1 GTSNPN and CDR2 SVGIG (reference sequence). Trimming took off 2 bases at V and 1 base at J, with 10 bases between the two ends. The CDR3 DNA reads as TGTGCCTGGAGTTTAGGGGGGGGCACAGATACGCAGTATTTT. Residues: CAWSLGGGTDTQYF.

The chain links TRBV21-1 to TRBJ2-7; the tabulated D call, TRBD1, remains unverified against the DNA. TRBV21-1 is a listed pseudogene. This CDR3 spans 13 amino acids. The CDR3 DNA follows: TGTGCCAGCAGCGTCAGGGGTAGGGACGAGCAGTACTTC. Its protein product is CASSVRGRDEQYF.

The chain combines TRBV29-1 with TRBJ2-7, with no clear D. Between the trimmed V and J ends, which lost 4 bases and 2 bases, there was a span of 9 bases. CDR1 and CDR2 (germline): SQVTM, ANQGSEA. CDR3 length equals 12 residues. CDR3 sequence: CSVASITYEQYF. Written as DNA, the CDR3 is TGCAGCGTTGCGAGTATTACCTACGAGCAGTACTTC.

The genes are TRBV4-1 and TRBJ2-1; 10 positions agree with TRBD2. V gave up 2 bases and J gave up 4 bases; unmatched junction bases: 5. This CDR3 is 16 amino acids long. In germline, CDR1 is MGHRA, CDR2 YSYEKL. The CDR3 coding sequence is TGCGCCAGCAGCCAAACTCCTAGCGGGGGATACAATGAGCAGTTCTTC. Translated: CASSQTPSGGYNEQFF.

J is TRBJ2-7 and V is TRBV7-8; D not certain. V lost 2 bases and J lost 3, with 5 bases in between. Germline V CDR1 and CDR2: SGHVS, FQNEAQ. CDR3 size: 12 residues. CDR3 amino acids: CASSLSGYEQYF. The CDR3, as DNA: TGTGCCAGCAGCTTATCCGGCTACGAGCAGTACTTC.

This chain uses TRBV4-1 with TRBJ1-1; no clear D. V was trimmed by 0 bases and J by 1 base, leaving 18 bases between them. The CDR3 sequence is 18 residues long. Germline lookup yields CDR1 MGHRA and CDR2 YSYEKL. CDR3 region: CASSQDSLYRSGNTEAFF. The CDR3 DNA follows: TGCGCCAGCAGCCAAGATTCCCTTTACCGGTCGGGGAACACTGAAGCTTTCTTT.

This chain uses TRBV6-5 with TRBJ2-7, with a weak D call TRBD1 (6 bases). The germline gives CDR1 MNHEY, CDR2 SVGAGI. Deletions cut 6 bases from V and 6 bases from J, with 18 bases between. The CDR3 is 14 residues long. Here the CDR3 DNA reads TGTGCCAGCAGAAATACAGGGCCCCCCTCCGAGCAGTACTTC. Its translation is CASRNTGPPSEQYF.

The chain has TRBV6-6 and TRBJ1-5; 7 bases fit TRBD1. Germline V gives CDR1 MNHNY, CDR2 SVGAGI (reference sequence). The CDR3 contains 16 residues. The V segment lost 3 bases and the J segment 2 bases; nucleotides outside the gene matches: 7. This CDR3 reads CASSYSDREGNQPQHF. For the CDR3, the DNA is TGTGCCAGCAGTTATTCCGACAGGGAGGGCAATCAGCCCCAGCATTTT.

The rearrangement links TRBV7-2 to TRBJ2-3; 8 nucleotides line up with TRBD1. The V segment lost 5 bases and the J segment 13 bases; nucleotides outside the gene matches: 11. Germline CDR1 reads SGHTA; CDR2 reads FQGNSA. The CDR3 spans 13 residues. CDR3 sequence: CASSRPDRGIKYF. The CDR3, as DNA: TGTGCCAGCAGCCGACCTGACAGGGGCATTAAGTATTTT.

DNA of the CDR3: TGTGCCAGCAGTGAAAGACAGGTCACTGAAGCTTTCTTT. Amino acid sequence: CASSERQVTEAFF. The rearrangement uses TRBV6-1 and TRBJ1-1, with D possibly matching TRBD1 (6 bases). V was pared by 2 bases and J by 4 bases, with 8 bases between. Germline V lookup: CDR1 MNHNS, CDR2 SASEGT. CDR3 length: 13 residues.

The rearrangement joins TRBV5-1 to TRBJ2-1; a possible D gene is TRBD1 (6 bases). The CDR3 has 15 residues. Germline lookup yields CDR1 SGHRS and CDR2 YFSETQ. Trimming stripped 7 bases from V and 0 bases from J, with 14 bases between. In nucleotides, the CDR3 is TGCGCCAGCTTCCCAGGGACAAACTCCTACAATGAGCAGTTCTTC. Its translation is CASFPGTNSYNEQFF.

The V call is TRBV7-9, the J call TRBJ2-7, with TRBD2 identical over 11 bases. There are 17 residues in the CDR3. V was clipped by 1 base and J by 0 bases; unmatched bases: 5. Germline CDR1 reads SEHNR; CDR2 reads FQNEAQ (reference sequence). This CDR3 reads CASSLEGGLAASYEQYF. In nucleotides, the CDR3 is TGTGCCAGCAGCTTAGAGGGGGGACTAGCGGCCTCCTACGAGCAGTACTTC.

The J gene is TRBJ2-1, the V gene TRBV11-3, with 9 bases that match TRBD2. Trimming at V came to 5 bases and at J to 5 bases, leaving 7 bases not matched to a gene. The CDR3 sequence is 15 residues long. Germline V gene lookup returns CDR1 SGHNT and CDR2 YENEEA. CDR3 DNA: TGTGCCAGCAGCCCGGCGGGGGGGGAGGACAATGAGCAGTTCTTC. It codes for CASSPAGGEDNEQFF.

The CDR3 sequence: CASSDRRDSPLHF. For the CDR3, the DNA is TGTGCCAGCAGTGACCGCAGGGATTCACCCCTCCACTTT. V gene TRBV6-4 combines with J gene TRBJ1-6; possible D gene TRBD1, 5 bases. This CDR3 contains 13 residues. Trimming removed 2 bases at V and 8 bases at J, with 7 bases between. Germline CDR1 reads MRHNA; CDR2 reads SNTAGT.